A selection of T cell receptor beta chains follows, all from one sample in a study of Graves' ophthalmopathy and Graves' hyperthyroidism. TCRdb processed the multiplex PCR reads anew with MiXCR; each CDR3 protein has one entry. The data show around 400,000 distinct CDR3 sequences, around 17% seen once. Sequencing was done on a sample of peripheral blood. These receptors all come from a woman aged 18 to 35 with Graves' ophthalmopathy. CDR3s include the opening cysteine and the closing phenylalanine or tryptophan. The order of the fields is CDR3 DNA, CDR3 protein, D gene, J gene, clone size, V gene. D genes are given only for firm matches. The size entry is marked missing in some rows and otherwise reads once, few, many or a size class.

DNA: TGTGCCACCAGCGGAGGTCCAGGGGGGAACACTGAAGCTTTCTTT; CDR3: CATSGGPGGNTEAFF; D: TRBD1; J: TRBJ1-1; size: -; V: TRBV15
DNA: TGTGCCAGCAGCGTACAGGGTGTGGGAAACTATGGCTACACCTTC; CDR3: CASSVQGVGNYGYTF; D: -; J: TRBJ1-2; size: many; V: TRBV6-1
DNA: TGCAGTGCTAGGGCTCCTAGCGGGAGTGGGGAGCAGTACTTC; CDR3: CSARAPSGSGEQYF; D: TRBD2; J: TRBJ2-7; size: many; V: TRBV20-1
DNA: TGTGCCAGCTCACCAGAGCGGGACTTACTCTACGAGCAGTACTTC; CDR3: CASSPERDLLYEQYF; D: TRBD2; J: TRBJ2-7; size: many; V: TRBV18
DNA: TGCAGTGCTAGGGGCCCTCGTTCGCGCAGCTCCTACGAGCAGTACTTC; CDR3: CSARGPRSRSSYEQYF; D: -; J: TRBJ2-7; size: many; V: TRBV20-1
DNA: TGTGCCAGCAGCCCCGTACGTTGGGACAGGGGTACACTCAGCAATCAGCCCCAGCATTTT; CDR3: CASSPVRWDRGTLSNQPQHF; D: TRBD1; J: TRBJ1-5; size: many; V: TRBV4-2
DNA: TGCGCCAGCAGCCTAACAGGGCCTAGCAATCAGCCCCAGCATTTT; CDR3: CASSLTGPSNQPQHF; D: -; J: TRBJ1-5; size: many; V: TRBV4-1
DNA: TGTGCCAGCAGCTACGACAACTACGAGCAGTACTTC; CDR3: CASSYDNYEQYF; D: -; J: TRBJ2-7; size: many; V: TRBV5-6
DNA: TGTGCCAGCAGTTGGACAGATAGGAACACTGAAGCTTTCTTT; CDR3: CASSWTDRNTEAFF; D: -; J: TRBJ1-1; size: -; V: TRBV12-3/TRBV12-4
DNA: TGCAGTGCTAGTACTAGCGGGAGGATTTGGGAAGAGACCCAGTACTTC; CDR3: CSASTSGRIWEETQYF; D: TRBD2; J: TRBJ2-5; size: many; V: TRBV20-1
DNA: TGCGCCAGCAGCCAAGGGCTAGCGGGGGGGTTACAAGAGACCCAGTACTTC; CDR3: CASSQGLAGGLQETQYF; D: TRBD2; J: TRBJ2-5; size: many; V: TRBV4-1
DNA: TGTGCCAGCAGTTACTCTAACAGGGCGGGTGAAGGCTACACCTTC; CDR3: CASSYSNRAGEGYTF; D: -; J: TRBJ1-2; size: many; V: TRBV6-5
DNA: TGTGCCAGCAGTTCGACAGCAGCGAATTCACCCCTCCACTTT; CDR3: CASSSTAANSPLHF; D: -; J: TRBJ1-6; size: many; V: TRBV27
DNA: TGTGCCAGCAGCTTGGCCGGGACCTCATCACCCCTCCACTTT; CDR3: CASSLAGTSSPLHF; D: -; J: TRBJ1-6; size: many; V: TRBV5-5
DNA: TGTGCCACCAGCAGAGAACCGGAACCGGGAGGGCCCTACGAGCAGTACTTC; CDR3: CATSREPEPGGPYEQYF; D: TRBD2; J: TRBJ2-7; size: many; V: TRBV15
DNA: TGTGCCAGCAGCCTTGACAGGGAAGATCAGCCCCAGCATTTT; CDR3: CASSLDREDQPQHF; D: TRBD1; J: TRBJ1-5; size: many; V: TRBV28
DNA: TGTGCCAGCAGTTGGGGAGGGTCAGAGACCCAGTACTTC; CDR3: CASSWGGSETQYF; D: TRBD2; J: TRBJ2-5; size: -; V: TRBV28
DNA: TGTGTCAGCAGTTTGTATGGAGACAATTCACCCCTCCACTTT; CDR3: CVSSLYGDNSPLHF; D: -; J: TRBJ1-6; size: -; V: TRBV28
DNA: TGTGCCAGCAGCTCTCGGACAGGGGGCGGCGGGGAGCTGTTTTTT; CDR3: CASSSRTGGGGELFF; D: TRBD1; J: TRBJ2-2; size: many; V: TRBV7-9
DNA: TGTGCCAGCGGCTTGACAGTGCGGACTGAAGCTTTCTTT; CDR3: CASGLTVRTEAFF; D: -; J: TRBJ1-1; size: many; V: TRBV27
DNA: TGCAGTGCTAGAGATATAGTCAATCAGCCCCAGCATTTT; CDR3: CSARDIVNQPQHF; D: -; J: TRBJ1-5; size: few; V: TRBV20-1
DNA: TGTGCCACCAGCAGAGACAGGGGAGGATACGGGGCACAGCCCCAGCATTTT; CDR3: CATSRDRGGYGAQPQHF; D: -; J: TRBJ1-5; size: many; V: TRBV15
DNA: TGTGCCTGGATACAGGGCCTACCGAACACTGAAGCTTTCTTT; CDR3: CAWIQGLPNTEAFF; D: -; J: TRBJ1-1; size: many; V: TRBV30
DNA: TGCGCCAGCAGCTCGTTCACTGCAGCCTACACTGAAGCTTTCTTT; CDR3: CASSSFTAAYTEAFF; D: -; J: TRBJ1-1; size: -; V: TRBV5-1
DNA: TGCAGTGTCGGATTCCGGGCTAGCGGGGGGCTACGTCAAGAGACCCAGTACTTC; CDR3: CSVGFRASGGLRQETQYF; D: TRBD2; J: TRBJ2-5; size: many; V: TRBV20-1